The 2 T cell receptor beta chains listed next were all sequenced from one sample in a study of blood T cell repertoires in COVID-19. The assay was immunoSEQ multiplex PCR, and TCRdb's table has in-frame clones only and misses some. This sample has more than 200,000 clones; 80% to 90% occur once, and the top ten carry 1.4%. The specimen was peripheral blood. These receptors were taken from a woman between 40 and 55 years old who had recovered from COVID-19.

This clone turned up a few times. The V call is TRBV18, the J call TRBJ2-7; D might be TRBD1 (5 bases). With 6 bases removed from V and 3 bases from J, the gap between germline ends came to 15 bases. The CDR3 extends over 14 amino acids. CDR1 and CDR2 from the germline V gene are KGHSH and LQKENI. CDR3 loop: CASSTRVAGYEQYF. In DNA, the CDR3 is TGTGCCAGCTCGACCAGGGTTGCAGGCTACGAGCAGTACTTC.

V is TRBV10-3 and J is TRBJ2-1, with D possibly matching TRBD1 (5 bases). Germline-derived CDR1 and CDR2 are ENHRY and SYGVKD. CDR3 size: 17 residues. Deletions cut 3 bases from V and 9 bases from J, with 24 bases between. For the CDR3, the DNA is TGTGCCATCAGTGATCTTCTAGGGGTCCTAGGGGTGAGTGAGCAGTTCTTC. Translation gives CAISDLLGVLGVSEQFF.